A single sample is the source of the 25 T cell receptor beta chains below, sequenced in a study of cytomegalovirus exposure and HLA in healthy donors. PCR primers comprised 60 Vbeta and 13 Jbeta primers. The protocol was immunoSEQ multiplex PCR, while the TCRdb copy is restricted to in-frame clones and leaves out a portion. The data hold about 99,000 clones, with roughly 72% observed a single time. The sequencing sample was made of PBMCs. The receptors originated from a woman aged 18 to 35 in good health and CMV-seropositive.

V is TRBV9 and J is TRBJ2-1, with D possibly matching TRBD2 (6 bases). CDR1 and CDR2 (germline): SGDLS, YYNGEE. The V end was cut by 3 bases, the J end by 4 bases, with 11 bases between. CDR3 length: 14 residues. The CDR3 here is CASSGGTYYNEQFF. The CDR3 nucleotides are TGTGCCAGCAGCGGCGGGACGTATTACAATGAGCAGTTCTTC. Full variable domain (rest looked up from reference TRBV9 and TRBJ2-1): DSGVTQTPKHLITATGQRVTLRCSPRSGDLSVYWYQQSLDQGLQFLIQYYNGEERAKGNILERFSAQQFPDLHSELNLSSLELGDSALYFCASSGGTYYNEQFFGPGTRLTVL.

V and J are TRBV7-3 and TRBJ2-3; TRBD1 matches 7 bases. Germline V gene sequence: CDR1 SGHTA, CDR2 FQGTGA. This CDR3 is 13 amino acids long. J gave up 6 bases and V 8 bases, and 8 bases lay outside the gene matches. The CDR3 DNA follows: TGTGCCAGCGGACGAGGGGGCGGCGATACGCAGTATTTT. Encoded protein: CASGRGGGDTQYF. Together with reference TRBV7-3 and TRBJ2-3, the CDR3 gives the full variable domain: GAGVSQTPSNKVTEKGKYVELRCDPISGHTALYWYRQSLGQGPEFLIYFQGTGAADDSGLPNDRFFAVRPEGSVSTLKIQRTERGDSAVYLCASGRGGGDTQYFGPGTRLTVL.

V usage is TRBV5-1 and J usage is TRBJ1-5; TRBD1 agrees at 8 bases. The V and J ends lost 0 bases and 6 bases, in that order; junction bases with no gene match: 14. The CDR3 loop spans 18 amino acids. Germline CDR1 SGHRS, CDR2 YFSETQ. The CDR3 loop reads CASSLGADTTGAAQPQHF. Written as DNA, the CDR3 is TGCGCCAGCAGCTTGGGGGCGGACACGACAGGGGCCGCTCAGCCCCAGCATTTT.

This chain joins TRBV27 and TRBJ2-7; 8 positions match TRBD1. The germline V gene has CDR1 MNHEY and CDR2 SMNVEV (reference sequence). CDR3 length: 17 residues. Trimming took 4 bases from V and 0 from J; bases not matched to a gene: 11. Here the CDR3 DNA reads TGTGCCAGCAGTTGGGCAGGGGGCCATACTATCTCCTACGAGCAGTACTTC. It specifies CASSWAGGHTISYEQYF.

This clone was counted between two and nine times. This sequence joins TRBV27 and TRBJ1-2; TRBD1 is a possible D gene (6 bases). Germline V gene data show CDR1 as MNHEY and CDR2 as SMNVEV (reference sequence). Trimming removed 4 bases from V and 1 base from J, with 10 bases in between. The CDR3 extends over 14 amino acids. The CDR3 nucleotides are TGTGCCAGCAGTTCGCTACAGGGTAACTATGGCTACACCTTC. As protein: CASSSLQGNYGYTF.

This clone was detected only once. V and J are TRBV10-2 and TRBJ1-1; D is perhaps TRBD1 (5 bases). This CDR3 has 13 residues. The germline V and J ends were trimmed by 3 bases and 2 bases, with 7 bases remaining between them. Germline values: CDR1 WSHSY, CDR2 SAAADI. CDR3 nucleotide sequence: TGCGCCAGCAGTGAACAGGCAAACACTGAAGCTTTCTTT. Translating it yields CASSEQANTEAFF.

This rearrangement joins TRBV28 to TRBJ2-1; D is possibly TRBD1 (6 bases). Per the germline V gene, CDR1 is MDHEN and CDR2 is SYDVKM. The CDR3 covers 17 residues. V was pared by 6 bases and J by 3 bases, with 21 bases between. The CDR3 DNA reads as TGTGCCAGCAGGGGGCGGGCCGGGCAGGGGAACTACAATGAGCAGTTCTTC. Translating it yields CASRGRAGQGNYNEQFF.

This clone occurred a few times. V gene TRBV30 combines with J gene TRBJ1-1; D is ambiguous. The germline gives CDR1 GTSNPN, CDR2 SVGIG (reference sequence). V lost 5 bases to trimming and J lost 3 bases, with 7 bases between them. The CDR3 consists of 11 residues. CDR3 in DNA: TGTGCCTGGGACACCTACACTGAAGCTTTCTTT. Translating gives CAWDTYTEAFF.

This chain joins TRBV27 and TRBJ2-5; 9 nucleotides match TRBD1. The CDR3 length is 13 residues. Germline-derived CDR1 and CDR2 are MNHEY and SMNVEV (reference sequence). CDR3 coding DNA: TGTTACCGGACAGGGGATTCCCAAGAGACCCAGTACTTC. Residues: CYRTGDSQETQYF.

The sample holds a few counts of this clone. V gene TRBV28 combines with J gene TRBJ2-7, with 7 bases fitting TRBD1. CDR3 length: 13 residues. CDR1 and CDR2 from the germline V gene are MDHEN and SYDVKM. V trimming: 7 bases; J trimming: 2 bases; junction bases outside the gene matches: 5. The CDR3 reads CASTPDRTYEQYF. CDR3 bases: TGTGCCAGCACTCCGGACAGGACCTACGAGCAGTACTTC.

V is TRBV10-3 and J is TRBJ2-1; no clear D. This CDR3 is 13 amino acids long. Per the germline V gene, CDR1 is ENHRY and CDR2 is SYGVKD. The V end was cut by 2 bases, the J end by 3 bases, with 5 bases between. CDR3 protein: CAISEVSYNEQFF. CDR3 sequence (DNA): TGTGCCATCAGTGAGGTCAGCTACAATGAGCAGTTCTTC.

This clone was observed a few times. A far larger clone is one nucleotide away, so this likely arose from a read error. The chain employs TRBV29-1 and TRBJ2-7, with TRBD1 matching 9 bases. V dropped 6 bases and J dropped 6; count of bases not matched to a gene: 12. Germline values: CDR1 SQVTM, CDR2 ANQGSEA. The CDR3 sequence is 14 residues long. CDR3 in amino acids: CSVARDREPSEQYF. The CDR3 DNA is TGCAGCGTGGCCCGGGACAGGGAGCCCTCCGAGCAGTACTTC.

This chain joins TRBV6-5 and TRBJ2-7; maybe TRBD2 (6 bases). Trimming took 0 bases from V and 7 from J, leaving 13 bases between them. The CDR3 is 14 amino acids. Per the germline V gene, CDR1 is MNHEY and CDR2 is SVGAGI. The CDR3 DNA reads as TGTGCCAGCAGTTACTCGCGTGGAGGGTGGGAGCAGTACTTC. It encodes CASSYSRGGWEQYF.

V usage is TRBV5-6 and J usage is TRBJ1-2; a weak D match, TRBD1 (6 bases). Germline CDR1 is SGHDT and CDR2 is YYEEEE. This CDR3 comprises 17 residues. The V gene lost 5 bases and the J gene lost 0 bases, with 20 bases spanning the gap. The CDR3 here is CASREGTPKATNYGYTF. The CDR3 DNA is TGTGCCAGCAGGGAAGGGACACCGAAAGCGACTAACTATGGCTACACCTTC.

For this clone: The same CDR3 can be traced to other DNA sequences in this sample. This chain connects TRBV7-9 to TRBJ2-7; D is uncertain. The length of the CDR3 is 12 residues. V was cut by 2 bases and J by 4 bases, with 6 bases left in between. The germline V gene has CDR1 SEHNR and CDR2 FQNEAQ (reference sequence). DNA for the CDR3: TGTGCCAGCAGCTTAACCGGTTACGAGCAGTACTTC. Translating gives CASSLTGYEQYF. Complete variable domain (other parts from reference TRBV7-9 and TRBJ2-7): DTGVSQNPRHKITKRGQNVTFRCDPISEHNRLYWYRQTLGQGPEFLTYFQNEAQLEKSRLLSDRFSAERPKGSFSTLEIQRTEQGDSAMYLCASSLTGYEQYFGPGTRLTVT.

The chain is built from TRBV7-2 and TRBJ2-5; tentatively, D is TRBD2 (7 bases). V gave up 4 bases and J gave up 5 bases, with 14 bases separating them. CDR1 and CDR2 (germline): SGHTA, FQGNSA. The CDR3 totals 14 residues. CDR3 loop: CASSSGGGVETQYF. CDR3 DNA: TGTGCCAGCAGCTCGGGGGGCGGGGTTGAGACCCAGTACTTC.

This rearrangement joins TRBV14 to TRBJ2-5; weak D call: TRBD2 (5 bases). The CDR3 spans 15 residues. Trimming cost V 2 bases and J 4 bases, with 14 bases left between them. CDR1 SGHDN and CDR2 FVKESK come from the germline V gene. The CDR3 DNA follows: TGTGCCAGCAGCCAATCCTCGGGGAGCGGAGAGACCCAGTACTTC. Protein product: CASSQSSGSGETQYF.

The table lists this clone with a count of one. The chain has TRBV6-6 and TRBJ2-5; maybe TRBD1 (5 bases). This CDR3 region has 15 residues. CDR1 MNHNY and CDR2 SVGAGI come from the germline V gene (reference sequence). Trimming stripped 1 base from V and 1 base from J, with 10 bases between. The CDR3 sequence is CASSYYSQGQETQYF. The CDR3 nucleotides read TGTGCCAGCAGTTACTATTCTCAGGGCCAAGAGACCCAGTACTTC.

This chain links TRBV29-1 with TRBJ2-2; TRBD1 matches 9 bases. Germline values: CDR1 SQVTM, CDR2 ANQGSEA. V lost 6 bases to trimming and J lost 3 bases; unmatched junction nucleotides: 11. The CDR3 extends over 16 amino acids. CDR3 loop: CSVVAGTGRDTGELFF. The CDR3 DNA reads as TGCAGCGTGGTCGCCGGGACAGGGCGAGACACCGGGGAGCTGTTTTTT.

This clone was detected only a few times. V and J are TRBV6-5 and TRBJ1-1, with D possibly matching TRBD1 (5 bases). V was cut by 5 bases and J by 5 bases, with 15 bases left in between. Germline CDR1 is MNHEY and CDR2 is SVGAGI. This CDR3 has 14 amino acids. CDR3 protein: CASSPGQGWTEAFF. The CDR3 bases are TGTGCCAGCAGTCCCGGTCAGGGTTGGACTGAAGCTTTCTTT.

The rearrangement links TRBV7-9 to TRBJ2-7; D may be TRBD1 (6 bases). Deletions cut 10 bases from V and 2 bases from J, with 18 bases between. Germline CDR1 and CDR2: SEHNR and FQNEAQ (reference sequence). This CDR3 has 14 amino acids. CDR3 protein: CATNGGQLTYEQYF. The CDR3 DNA reads as TGTGCCACCAATGGAGGACAGTTGACCTACGAGCAGTACTTC.

A single count supports this clone. V is TRBV5-1 and J is TRBJ2-1, with 9 bases that match TRBD2. This CDR3 comprises 12 residues. From germline, CDR1 is SGHRS and CDR2 YFSETQ. The ends lost 4 bases at V and 12 bases at J; junction bases unmatched: 5. This CDR3 is CASSQLAGRQFF. CDR3 nucleotide sequence: TGCGCCAGCAGCCAACTAGCGGGCCGGCAGTTCTTC.

This chain joins TRBV28 and TRBJ2-5, with 10 bases identical to TRBD1. The CDR3 is 15 residues long. Germline V gene data show CDR1 as MDHEN and CDR2 as SYDVKM. V dropped 6 bases and J dropped 2; count of bases not matched to a gene: 6. CDR3: CASRGTGAVQETQYF. The CDR3 bases are TGTGCCAGCAGGGGGACAGGGGCTGTACAAGAGACCCAGTACTTC. The full variable domain, its missing parts supplied by reference TRBV28 and TRBJ2-5, is DVKVTQSSRYLVKRTGEKVFLECVQDMDHENMFWYRQDPGLGLRLIYFSYDVKMKEKGDIPEGYSVSREKKERFSLILESASTNQTSMYLCASRGTGAVQETQYFGPGTRLLVL.

The rearrangement links TRBV6-5 to TRBJ2-5, with 8 bases identical to TRBD1. Germline lookup yields CDR1 MNHEY and CDR2 SVGAGI. The CDR3 extends over 14 amino acids. The junction had 5 bases not matched to a gene; V was cut back by 4 bases and J by 4 bases. In DNA, the CDR3 is TGTGCCAGCAGTTTGGGGACAGGTTTAGAGACCCAGTACTTC. Translating it yields CASSLGTGLETQYF.

For this clone: A read error may produce the germline difference seen at one junction end. The chain combines TRBV7-7 with TRBJ2-2, with TRBD2 matching over 13 bases. The germline V gene has CDR1 SSHAT and CDR2 FNYEAQ (reference sequence). The CDR3 runs 19 residues. CDR3 region: CASSKLAGGPIGMAGELFF. The DNA for the CDR3 is TGTGCTAGCAGCAAACTAGCGGGAGGGCCTATAGGAATGGCCGGGGAGCTGTTTTTT.